The clone carrying this T cell receptor beta chain has a handful of counts. This entry belongs to a study of blood T cells in healthy people across ages. Healthy Caucasian individuals from Russia aged about 6 to 95 served as donors. A sample-barcoded 5' primer and a J-beta primer mix were used in a second PCR of roughly 7 to 12 cycles. TCRdb analysed the 5' RACE reads with MiXCR anew, one entry per CDR3 protein. The sample consists of a few hundred thousand distinct CDR3 sequences, over 25% of them appearing once. The CDR3 extends over 13 amino acids. The V and J ends lost 11 bases and 0 bases respectively, with 8 bases between them. Germline V gene data show CDR1 as SNHLY and CDR2 as FYNNEI. The data were also submitted as part of a second study, on T cells of mothers and their children.

The V gene is TRBV2, the J gene TRBJ2-6, with D unclear. The sequencing input was blood. This TCR was sampled from a boy aged 2 to 9 in good health. The DNA of the CDR3 is TGTGCCGGAGACAACTCTGGGGCCAACGTCCTGACTTTC. Its translation is CAGDNSGANVLTF.